The clone carrying this T cell receptor (beta chain) has a single count. The antigen is unknown. Each PCR replicate from the sorted subsets contained about 200 ng DNA, which is around 30,000 T cell genomes. Clones were sequenced by immunoSEQ multiplex PCR, and TCRdb holds only the in-frame ones, with some missing. The top ten clones hold 0.37% of a sample with about 2.5 million clones, roughly 90% of them seen once. The source of the sample is a study of shared clonotypes between healthy human individuals. The overall study: Three plates each covered CD4 naive and memory; CD8 naive two, CD8 memory one.

CDR3 length equals 19 residues. V lost 3 bases and J lost 0, with 21 bases in between. The V gene's germline CDR1 is KGHSH and CDR2 LQKENI. Notes on the study in general: The represented genetic and exposure-history diversity was limited by the small number of donors. Relative to their counterparts shared across all four donors, non-shared clonotypes exhibited diminished generation probabilities.

The source of this sequence is a man aged 18-30 years in good health. Some clones in this sample may be carry-over from other donors' samples. The sample was naive CD4+ T cells from PBMCs. Subset described: CD45RA+ positively selected. V gene TRBV18 combines with J gene TRBJ1-3; no reliable D call. The CDR3 sequence: CASSPYQARGPLSGNTIYF. CDR3 nucleotide sequence: TGTGCCAGCTCACCGTATCAGGCCCGTGGACCGCTCTCTGGAAACACCATATATTTT. Full variable domain (remainder filled in from reference TRBV18 and TRBJ1-3): NAGVMQNPRHLVRRRGQEARLRCSPMKGHSHVYWYRQLPEEGLKFMVYLQKENIIDESGMPKERFSAEFPKEGPSILRIQQVVRGDSAAYFCASSPYQARGPLSGNTIYFGEGSWLTVV.